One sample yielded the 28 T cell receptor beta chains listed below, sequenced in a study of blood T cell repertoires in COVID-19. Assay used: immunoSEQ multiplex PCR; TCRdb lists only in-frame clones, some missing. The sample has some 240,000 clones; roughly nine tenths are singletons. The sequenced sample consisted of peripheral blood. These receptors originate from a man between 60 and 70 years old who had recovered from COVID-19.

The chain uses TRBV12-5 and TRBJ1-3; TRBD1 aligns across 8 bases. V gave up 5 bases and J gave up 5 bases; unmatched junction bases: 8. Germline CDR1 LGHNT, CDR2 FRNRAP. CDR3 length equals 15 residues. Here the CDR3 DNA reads TGTGCTAGTGGTCCTGCGGACAGGGAAAGAAACACCATATATTTT. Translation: CASGPADRERNTIYF.

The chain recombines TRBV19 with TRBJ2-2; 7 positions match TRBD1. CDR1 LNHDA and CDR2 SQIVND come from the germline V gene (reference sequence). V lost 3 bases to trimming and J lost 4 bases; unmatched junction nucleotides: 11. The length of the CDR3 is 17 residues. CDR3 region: CASSIPATGRRTGELFF. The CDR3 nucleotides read TGTGCCAGTAGTATCCCCGCGACAGGGCGTCGCACCGGGGAGCTGTTTTTT.

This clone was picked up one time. The CDR3 reads CASSLDATGGYTF. Written as DNA, the CDR3 is TGCGCCAGCAGCCTAGACGCGACTGGGGGCTACACCTTC. The chain joins TRBV5-1 to TRBJ1-2, with D unresolved. The CDR3 consists of 13 residues. With 4 bases removed from V and 8 bases from J, the gap between germline ends came to 15 bases. Germline V gene sequence: CDR1 SGHRS, CDR2 YFSETQ. Filled out from reference TRBV5-1 and TRBJ1-2, the complete variable domain reads KAGVTQTPRYLIKTRGQQVTLSCSPISGHRSVSWYQQTPGQGLQFLFEYFSETQRNKGNFPGRFSGRQFSNSRSEMNVSTLELGDSALYLCASSLDATGGYTFGSGTRLTVV.

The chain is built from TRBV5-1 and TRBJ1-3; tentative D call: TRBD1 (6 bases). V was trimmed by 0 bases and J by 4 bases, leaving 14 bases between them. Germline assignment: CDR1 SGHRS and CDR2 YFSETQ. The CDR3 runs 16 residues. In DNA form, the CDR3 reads TGCGCCAGCAGCTTGGGCCCCCAGGGGTCGGGAAACACCATATATTTT. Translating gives CASSLGPQGSGNTIYF.

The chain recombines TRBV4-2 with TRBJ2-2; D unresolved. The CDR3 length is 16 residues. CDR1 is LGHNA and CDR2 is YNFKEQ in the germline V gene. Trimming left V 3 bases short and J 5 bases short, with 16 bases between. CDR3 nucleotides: TGTGCCAGCAGCCAGCGACCTCGAGAGACTACCGGGGAGCTGTTTTTT. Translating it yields CASSQRPRETTGELFF.

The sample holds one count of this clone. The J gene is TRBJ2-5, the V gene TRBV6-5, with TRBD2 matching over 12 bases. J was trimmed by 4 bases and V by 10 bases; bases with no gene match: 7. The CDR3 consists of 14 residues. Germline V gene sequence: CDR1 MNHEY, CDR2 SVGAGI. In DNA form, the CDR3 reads TGTGCCACCGCTAGCGGGGGGGCCGGAGAGACCCAGTACTTC. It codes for CATASGGAGETQYF.

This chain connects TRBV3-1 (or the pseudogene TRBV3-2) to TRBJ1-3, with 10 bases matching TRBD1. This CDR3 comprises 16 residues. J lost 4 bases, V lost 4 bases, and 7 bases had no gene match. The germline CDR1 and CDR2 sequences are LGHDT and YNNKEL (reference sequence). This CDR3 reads CASSPMGQGWGNTIYF. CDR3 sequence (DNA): TGTGCCAGCAGCCCAATGGGACAGGGGTGGGGAAACACCATATATTTT.

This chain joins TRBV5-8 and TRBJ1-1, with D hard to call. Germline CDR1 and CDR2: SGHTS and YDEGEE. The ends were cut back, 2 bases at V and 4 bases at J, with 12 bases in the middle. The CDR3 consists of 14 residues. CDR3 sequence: CASSFRRVGTEAFF. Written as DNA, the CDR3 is TGTGCCAGCAGCTTCCGGAGGGTGGGCACTGAAGCTTTCTTT. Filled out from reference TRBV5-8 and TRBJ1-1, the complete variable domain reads EAGVTQSPTHLIKTRGQQATLRCSPISGHTSVYWYQQALGLGLQFLLWYDEGEERNRGNFPPRFSGRQFPNYSSELNVNALELEDSALYLCASSFRRVGTEAFFGQGTRLTVV.

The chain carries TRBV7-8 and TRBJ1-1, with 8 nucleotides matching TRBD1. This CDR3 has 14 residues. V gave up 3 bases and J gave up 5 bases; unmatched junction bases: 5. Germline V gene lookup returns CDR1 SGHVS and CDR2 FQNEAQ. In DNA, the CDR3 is TGTGCCAGCAGCTTCACAGGGGGGGGGACTGAAGCTTTCTTT. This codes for CASSFTGGGTEAFF.

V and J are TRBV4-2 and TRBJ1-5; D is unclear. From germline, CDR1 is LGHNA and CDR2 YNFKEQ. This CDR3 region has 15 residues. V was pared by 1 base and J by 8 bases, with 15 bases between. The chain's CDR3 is CASSQAHRGQKPQHF. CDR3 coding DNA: TGTGCCAGCAGCCAAGCTCACCGAGGGCAGAAGCCCCAGCATTTT.

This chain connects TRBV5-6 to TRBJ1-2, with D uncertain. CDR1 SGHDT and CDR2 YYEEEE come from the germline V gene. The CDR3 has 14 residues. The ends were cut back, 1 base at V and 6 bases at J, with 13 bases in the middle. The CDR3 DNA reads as TGTGCCAGCAGCTTGATCCCGGGAACGGATGGCTACACCTTC. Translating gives CASSLIPGTDGYTF.

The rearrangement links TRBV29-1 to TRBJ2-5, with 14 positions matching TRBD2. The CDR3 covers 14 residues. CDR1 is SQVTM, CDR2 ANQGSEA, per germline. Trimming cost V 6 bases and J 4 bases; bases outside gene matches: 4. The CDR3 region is CSVTSGGAGETQYF. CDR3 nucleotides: TGCAGCGTGACTAGCGGGGGGGCCGGAGAGACCCAGTACTTC.

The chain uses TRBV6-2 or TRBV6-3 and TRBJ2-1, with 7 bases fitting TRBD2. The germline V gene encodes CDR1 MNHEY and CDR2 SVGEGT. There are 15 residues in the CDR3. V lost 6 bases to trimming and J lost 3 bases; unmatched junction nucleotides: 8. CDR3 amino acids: CASSRPGGNYNEQFF. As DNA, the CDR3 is TGTGCCAGCAGCCGCCCGGGGGGAAACTACAATGAGCAGTTCTTC.

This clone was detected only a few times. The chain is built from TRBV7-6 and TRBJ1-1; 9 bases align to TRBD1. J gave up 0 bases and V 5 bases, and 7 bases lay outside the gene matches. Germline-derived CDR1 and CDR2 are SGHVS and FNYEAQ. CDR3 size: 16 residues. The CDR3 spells CASSPFGQGMNTEAFF. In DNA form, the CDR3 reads TGTGCCAGCAGCCCCTTTGGACAGGGGATGAACACTGAAGCTTTCTTT.

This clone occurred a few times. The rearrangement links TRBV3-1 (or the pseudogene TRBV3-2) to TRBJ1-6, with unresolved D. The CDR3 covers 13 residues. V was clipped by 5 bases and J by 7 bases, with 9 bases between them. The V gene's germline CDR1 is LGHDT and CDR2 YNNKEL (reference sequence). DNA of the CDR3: TGTGCCAGCAGCTCACGGGGAAATTCACCCCTCCACTTT. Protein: CASSSRGNSPLHF.

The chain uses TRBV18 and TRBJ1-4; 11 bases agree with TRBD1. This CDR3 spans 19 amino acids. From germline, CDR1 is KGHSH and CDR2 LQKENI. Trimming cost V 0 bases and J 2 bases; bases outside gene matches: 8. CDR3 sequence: CASSPPRTGGSGTNEKLFF. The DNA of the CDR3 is TGTGCCAGCTCACCACCTCGGACAGGGGGCTCGGGGACTAATGAAAAACTGTTTTTT. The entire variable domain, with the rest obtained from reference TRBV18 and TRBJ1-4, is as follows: NAGVMQNPRHLVRRRGQEARLRCSPMKGHSHVYWYRQLPEEGLKFMVYLQKENIIDESGMPKERFSAEFPKEGPSILRIQQVVRGDSAAYFCASSPPRTGGSGTNEKLFFGSGTQLSVL.

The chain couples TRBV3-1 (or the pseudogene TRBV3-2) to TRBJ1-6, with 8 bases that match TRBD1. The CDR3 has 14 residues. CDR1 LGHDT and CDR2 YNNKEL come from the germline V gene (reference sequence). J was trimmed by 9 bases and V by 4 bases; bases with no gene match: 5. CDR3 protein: CASSRGQGVSPLHF. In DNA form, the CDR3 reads TGTGCCAGCAGCCGCGGACAGGGTGTTTCACCCCTCCACTTT.

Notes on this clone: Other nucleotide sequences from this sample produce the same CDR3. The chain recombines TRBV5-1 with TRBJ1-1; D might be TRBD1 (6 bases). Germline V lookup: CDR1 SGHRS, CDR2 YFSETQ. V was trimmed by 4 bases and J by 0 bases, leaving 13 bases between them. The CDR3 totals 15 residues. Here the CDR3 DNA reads TGCGCCAGCAGCCCGCCGGGACAAATGAACACTGAAGCTTTCTTT. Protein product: CASSPPGQMNTEAFF.

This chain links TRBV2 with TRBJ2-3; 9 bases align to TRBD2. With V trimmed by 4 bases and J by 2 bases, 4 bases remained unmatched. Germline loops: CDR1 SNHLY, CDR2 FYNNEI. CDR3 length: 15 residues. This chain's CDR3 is CASSGWTSDTDTQYF. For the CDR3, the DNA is TGTGCCAGCAGTGGATGGACTAGCGACACAGATACGCAGTATTTT.

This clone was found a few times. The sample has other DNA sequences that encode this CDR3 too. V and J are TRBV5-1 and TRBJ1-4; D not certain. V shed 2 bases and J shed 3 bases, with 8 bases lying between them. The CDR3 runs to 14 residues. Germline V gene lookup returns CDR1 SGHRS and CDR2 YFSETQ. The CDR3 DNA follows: TGCGCCAGCAGCTTAACAGCCGCTAATGAAAAACTGTTTTTT. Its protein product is CASSLTAANEKLFF.

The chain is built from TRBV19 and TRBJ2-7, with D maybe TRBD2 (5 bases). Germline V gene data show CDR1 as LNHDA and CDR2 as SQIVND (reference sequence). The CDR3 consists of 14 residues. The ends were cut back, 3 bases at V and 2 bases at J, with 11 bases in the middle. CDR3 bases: TGTGCCAGTAGTATGTCAAGCGGTCCCTACGAGCAGTACTTC. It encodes CASSMSSGPYEQYF.

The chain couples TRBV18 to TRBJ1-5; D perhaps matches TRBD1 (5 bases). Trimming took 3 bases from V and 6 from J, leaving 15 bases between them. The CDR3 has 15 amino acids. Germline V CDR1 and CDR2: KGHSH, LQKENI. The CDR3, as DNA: TGTGCCAGCTCACCGACCAGGGCCCCCGGTCAGCCCCAGCATTTT. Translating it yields CASSPTRAPGQPQHF. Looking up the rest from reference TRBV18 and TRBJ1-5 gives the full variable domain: NAGVMQNPRHLVRRRGQEARLRCSPMKGHSHVYWYRQLPEEGLKFMVYLQKENIIDESGMPKERFSAEFPKEGPSILRIQQVVRGDSAAYFCASSPTRAPGQPQHFGDGTRLSIL.

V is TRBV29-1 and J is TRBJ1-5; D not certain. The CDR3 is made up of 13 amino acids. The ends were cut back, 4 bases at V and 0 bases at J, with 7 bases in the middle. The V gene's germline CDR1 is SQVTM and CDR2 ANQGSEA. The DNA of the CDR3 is TGCAGCGTTGTATGGGCTAGCAATCAGCCCCAGCATTTT. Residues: CSVVWASNQPQHF.

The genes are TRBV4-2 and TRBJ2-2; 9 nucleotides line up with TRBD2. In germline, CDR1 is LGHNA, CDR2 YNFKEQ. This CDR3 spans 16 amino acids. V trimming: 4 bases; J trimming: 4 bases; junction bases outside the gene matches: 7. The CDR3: CASSPGGGGVTGELFF. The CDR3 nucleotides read TGTGCCAGCAGCCCTGGCGGGGGGGGCGTCACCGGGGAGCTGTTTTTT.

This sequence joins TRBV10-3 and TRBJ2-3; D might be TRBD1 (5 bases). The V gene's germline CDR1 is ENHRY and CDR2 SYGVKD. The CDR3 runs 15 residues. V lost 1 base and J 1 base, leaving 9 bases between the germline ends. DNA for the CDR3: TGTGCCATCAGTGAGTTTGGCAGGGGCACAGATACGCAGTATTTT. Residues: CAISEFGRGTDTQYF.

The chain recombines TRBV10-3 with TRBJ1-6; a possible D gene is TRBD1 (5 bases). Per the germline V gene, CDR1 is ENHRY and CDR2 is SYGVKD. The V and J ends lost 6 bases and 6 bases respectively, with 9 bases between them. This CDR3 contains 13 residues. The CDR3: CAIRGQPNSPLHF. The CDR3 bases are TGTGCCATCAGGGGGCAACCTAATTCACCCCTCCACTTT.

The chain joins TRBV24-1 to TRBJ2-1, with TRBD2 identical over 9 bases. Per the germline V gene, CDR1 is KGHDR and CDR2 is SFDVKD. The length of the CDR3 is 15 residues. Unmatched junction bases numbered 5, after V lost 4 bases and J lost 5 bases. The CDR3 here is CATSEAGGPNNEQFF. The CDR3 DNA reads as TGTGCCACCAGTGAAGCGGGGGGCCCTAACAATGAGCAGTTCTTC.

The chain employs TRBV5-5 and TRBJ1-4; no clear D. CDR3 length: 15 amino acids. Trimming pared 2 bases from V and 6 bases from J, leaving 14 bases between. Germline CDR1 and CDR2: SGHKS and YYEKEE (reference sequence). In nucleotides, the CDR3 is TGTGCCAGCAGCTTCCCCCCCGGGAGTGATGAAAAACTGTTTTTT. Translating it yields CASSFPPGSDEKLFF.